This T cell receptor beta chain was captured by sequencing in a study of Ad26.COV2.S vaccination and SARS-CoV-2 variants. Study details: Recipients of Ad26.COV2.S got it intramuscularly, once or twice 56 days apart.

The treatment: over 15 received Ad26.COV2.S at low or high dose, single or two shots; roughly five received placebo; per-sample allocation not given. After the first vaccine or placebo injection, samples were drawn on day 63. This clone has a single count. Its specificity is unknown. This sample includes further DNA sequences coding for the same CDR3. Broader study findings: Relative to placebo recipients, vaccine recipients exhibited elevated spike-specific TCR breadth. People who got the vaccine or the placebo had similar non-spike TCR breadth.

Germline assignment: CDR1 SGHTA and CDR2 FQGNSA. This CDR3 spans 12 amino acids. Trimming stripped 1 base from V and 4 bases from J, with 4 bases between. The assay was immunoSEQ multiplex PCR, and TCRdb's table has in-frame clones only and misses some. The table includes about 400,000 clones, around 93% detected once. The sequence was collected from a person aged 18 to 65 who received the Ad26.COV2.S COVID-19 vaccine or a placebo. The source material was peripheral blood, sampled in a trial of Ad26.COV2.S vaccine versus placebo. This chain links TRBV7-2 with TRBJ1-2; no clear D. The CDR3 DNA is TGTGCCAGCAGCTTAGGCACCTATGGCTACACCTTC. This codes for CASSLGTYGYTF.